This entry lists 24 T cell receptor beta chains sequenced from one sample in a study of T cell repertoires in cytomegalovirus infection. From the reads, TCRdb called clonotypes with MiXCR, one entry per CDR3 protein. In the table there are fewer than 650,000 distinct CDR3 sequences, just under 40% of which are singletons. Their antigens are not known. This sample comprised cultured PBMCs, obtained from culture after CMV antigen stimulation. These receptors all stem from a human donor in good health (CMV status not recorded). Some clones in this sample may be carry-over from other donors' samples.

The rearrangement links TRBV6-2 or TRBV6-3 to TRBJ2-1; TRBD2 matches 15 bases. CDR3 length equals 23 residues. CDR1 MNHEY and CDR2 SVGEGT come from the germline V gene. V trimming: 2 bases; J trimming: 3 bases; junction bases outside the gene matches: 20. The chain's CDR3 is CASSYDSAALGLAGGAYYNEQFF. The CDR3 DNA reads TGTGCCAGCAGTTACGATTCGGCAGCCCTCGGACTAGCGGGAGGGGCTTACTACAATGAGCAGTTCTTC.

This clonotype was observed a few times. The genes are TRBV7-2 and TRBJ2-3; a possible D gene is TRBD2 (5 bases). This CDR3 is 14 amino acids long. CDR1 SGHTA and CDR2 FQGNSA come from the germline V gene. V lost 5 bases and J lost 1, with 10 bases in between. CDR3 sequence: CASSLISGTDTQYF. The CDR3, as DNA: TGTGCCAGCAGCCTGATTAGCGGCACAGATACGCAGTATTTT.

This clonotype has just a few counts. The V call is TRBV6-2 or TRBV6-3, the J call TRBJ2-1; perhaps TRBD2 as D (5 bases). The germline V gene has CDR1 MNHEY and CDR2 SVGEGT. The CDR3 is 15 residues long. Trimming cost V 7 bases and J 6 bases, with 19 bases left between them. CDR3 in amino acids: CASTRPPGRGNEQFF. The CDR3 DNA is TGTGCCAGCACCCGACCCCCTGGACGGGGCAATGAGCAGTTCTTC.

The chain links TRBV12-3 or TRBV12-4 to TRBJ2-7; D is unclear. Trimming removed 5 bases at V and 1 base at J, with 12 bases between. The CDR3 is 14 amino acids. The CDR3, as DNA: TGTGCCAGCAGTCGAAGACCGGATTCCTACGAGCAGTACTTC. Protein: CASSRRPDSYEQYF.

V and J are TRBV6-6 and TRBJ2-1; 7 nucleotides match TRBD2. The CDR3 has 18 amino acids. The J segment lost 1 base and the V segment lost 0 bases, leaving 9 bases of the junction unmatched. From germline, CDR1 is MNHNY and CDR2 SVGAGI (reference sequence). The CDR3 sequence: CASSYSYGGSYSYNEQFF. The CDR3, as DNA: TGTGCCAGCAGTTACTCGTACGGGGGGTCATATTCCTACAATGAGCAGTTCTTC.

The chain is built from TRBV28 and TRBJ1-5; 7 positions agree with TRBD1. In germline, CDR1 is MDHEN, CDR2 SYDVKM. The CDR3 runs to 16 residues. V shed 2 bases, J shed 7 bases, and the junction held 11 bases outside the gene matches. The CDR3 DNA sequence: TGTGCCAGCAGTTTAGGAATTGACAGGGAGAGCCAGCCCCAGCATTTT. Amino acids: CASSLGIDRESQPQHF.

The rearrangement joins TRBV12-3 or TRBV12-4 to TRBJ1-2, with no clear D. The germline V and J ends were trimmed by 4 bases and 2 bases, with 11 bases remaining between them. CDR3 length: 14 residues. This CDR3 reads CASSSRQLNYGYTF. The CDR3 DNA is TGTGCCAGCAGTTCCCGGCAGCTGAACTATGGCTACACCTTC.

The genes are TRBV7-2 and TRBJ1-5; D unclear. Germline CDR1 and CDR2: SGHTA and FQGNSA. Trimming cost V 2 bases and J 6 bases, with 11 bases left between them. The CDR3 runs to 14 residues. In nucleotides, the CDR3 is TGTGCCAGCAGCTTAAGGCAGATCGGTCAGCCCCAGCATTTT. It codes for CASSLRQIGQPQHF. The full variable domain, with the rest looked up from reference TRBV7-2 and TRBJ1-5, is GAGVSQSPSNKVTEKGKDVELRCDPISGHTALYWYRQSLGQGLEFLIYFQGNSAPDKSGLPSDRFSAERTGGSVSTLTIQRTQQEDSAVYLCASSLRQIGQPQHFGDGTRLSIL.

The V call is TRBV7-2, the J call TRBJ2-5; 7 positions match TRBD1. Unmatched junction bases numbered 10, after V lost 5 bases and J lost 7 bases. This CDR3 has 14 amino acids. CDR1 and CDR2 from the germline V gene are SGHTA and FQGNSA. CDR3 loop: CASSADRVLGTQYF. The CDR3 DNA reads TGTGCCAGCAGCGCTGACAGGGTCCTCGGGACCCAGTACTTC.

This chain links TRBV12-3 or TRBV12-4 with TRBJ2-3; possibly TRBD2 for D (7 bases). The CDR3 sequence is 16 residues long. V lost 0 bases and J 7 bases, leaving 17 bases between the germline ends. CDR3 in amino acids: CASSLAKLGGGYTQYF. CDR3 bases: TGTGCCAGCAGTTTAGCCAAGCTAGGGGGGGGCTATACGCAGTATTTT.

This chain uses TRBV12-5 with TRBJ2-1; 11 bases align to TRBD2. The germline CDR1 and CDR2 sequences are LGHNT and FRNRAP. The CDR3 contains 16 residues. V lost 4 bases to trimming and J lost 2 bases; unmatched junction nucleotides: 4. This CDR3 is CASGSSGGRTYNEQFF. DNA of the CDR3: TGTGCTAGTGGTTCTAGCGGGGGGAGGACCTACAATGAGCAGTTCTTC. Complete variable domain (other parts from reference TRBV12-5 and TRBJ2-1): DARVTQTPRHKVTEMGQEVTMRCQPILGHNTVFWYRQTMMQGLELLAYFRNRAPLDDSGMPKDRFSAEMPDATLATLKIQPSEPRDSAVYFCASGSSGGRTYNEQFFGPGTRLTVL.

This clonotype was counted between two and nine times. The chain recombines TRBV6-2 or TRBV6-3 with TRBJ2-7, with TRBD2 identical over 7 bases. CDR3 length: 14 amino acids. J lost 2 bases, V lost 2 bases, and 3 bases had no gene match. Germline loops: CDR1 MNHEY, CDR2 SVGEGT. CDR3 sequence: CASSYAAGAYEQYF. The CDR3 DNA sequence: TGTGCCAGCAGTTACGCCGCGGGAGCCTACGAGCAGTACTTC.

The chain links TRBV7-6 to TRBJ2-2; 8 bases map to TRBD2. V dropped 5 bases and J dropped 1; count of bases not matched to a gene: 3. The CDR3 is 15 residues long. The germline V gene has CDR1 SGHVS and CDR2 FNYEAQ. CDR3 amino acids: CASSPLAGNTGELFF. As DNA, the CDR3 is TGTGCCAGCAGCCCGCTAGCGGGGAACACCGGGGAGCTGTTTTTT.

This clonotype showed up just a few times. This sequence joins TRBV7-2 and TRBJ2-5, with 11 bases lining up with TRBD2. J was trimmed by 1 base and V by 1 base; bases with no gene match: 2. Germline values: CDR1 SGHTA, CDR2 FQGNSA. The CDR3 totals 16 residues. The CDR3 here is CASSLGLAGLQETQYF. The CDR3 region has the DNA TGTGCCAGCAGCTTAGGACTAGCGGGGCTCCAAGAGACCCAGTACTTC.

This clonotype was found many times. V is TRBV7-2 and J is TRBJ1-1; no reliable D call. Per the germline V gene, CDR1 is SGHTA and CDR2 is FQGNSA. There are 14 residues in the CDR3. Trimming stripped 3 bases from V and 0 bases from J, with 8 bases between. The CDR3 DNA reads as TGTGCCAGCAGCTTGGCGGCGCTGAACACTGAAGCTTTCTTT. It translates to CASSLAALNTEAFF.

This clonotype showed up just a few times. J is TRBJ1-3 and V is TRBV12-3 or TRBV12-4; a possible D gene is TRBD1 (5 bases). V lost 10 bases to trimming and J lost 0 bases, with 25 bases between them. The CDR3 sequence is 18 residues long. The DNA for the CDR3 is TGTGCCATCAGAATGGGGCAGAAGGGGAGTCGCTCTGGAAACACCATATATTTT. This codes for CAIRMGQKGSRSGNTIYF.

The chain employs TRBV7-2 and TRBJ2-1; D not certain. Germline lookup yields CDR1 SGHTA and CDR2 FQGNSA. This CDR3 region has 14 residues. The ends were cut back, 6 bases at V and 5 bases at J, with 14 bases in the middle. The CDR3 nucleotides are TGTGCCAGCAGTTTCAGATGGGGTAACAATGAGCAGTTCTTC. As protein: CASSFRWGNNEQFF.

This clonotype was seen only a few times. The chain is built from TRBV7-2 and TRBJ2-3; TRBD2 agrees at 7 bases. The germline V gene has CDR1 SGHTA and CDR2 FQGNSA. Losses at the gene ends were 3 bases for V and 4 bases for J; bases not matched to a gene: 4. This CDR3 contains 14 residues. CDR3 in DNA: TGTGCCAGCAGCTTGAGCGGGGTTTCAGATACGCAGTATTTT. Amino acids: CASSLSGVSDTQYF.

The V and J genes are TRBV6-5 and TRBJ1-5; D call uncertain. The CDR3 contains 14 residues. Germline V CDR1 and CDR2: MNHEY, SVGAGI. The V and J ends lost 6 bases and 7 bases respectively, with 16 bases between them. This CDR3 reads CASSRRRNGQPQHF. Here the CDR3 DNA reads TGTGCCAGCAGCCGCAGAAGGAACGGACAGCCCCAGCATTTT.

This clonotype has just a few counts. V usage is TRBV7-9 and J usage is TRBJ2-1, with D hard to call. The CDR3 length is 12 residues. The V gene's germline CDR1 is SEHNR and CDR2 FQNEAQ (reference sequence). V was cut by 3 bases and J by 9 bases, with 9 bases left in between. CDR3 DNA: TGTGCCAGCAGCTTCTCTGGGGTTGAGCAGTTCTTC. It specifies CASSFSGVEQFF.

The chain employs TRBV7-2 and TRBJ2-1; D might be TRBD2 (5 bases). CDR3 length: 14 amino acids. Trimming removed 5 bases from V and 2 bases from J, with 10 bases in between. Germline CDR1 and CDR2: SGHTA and FQGNSA. CDR3 region: CASSRYGAYNEQFF. In nucleotides, the CDR3 is TGTGCCAGCAGCCGTTACGGGGCCTACAATGAGCAGTTCTTC.

This clonotype has a handful of counts. The chain couples TRBV19 to TRBJ2-1, with 11 bases matching TRBD1. There are 14 residues in the CDR3. The germline gives CDR1 LNHDA, CDR2 SQIVND (reference sequence). With V trimmed by 6 bases and J by 8 bases, 6 bases remained unmatched. CDR3 bases: TGTGCCAGTAGGAGGACAGGGGGCTCGCATGAGCAGTTCTTC. It encodes CASRRTGGSHEQFF. Full variable domain (remainder filled in from reference TRBV19 and TRBJ2-1): DGGITQSPKYLFRKEGQNVTLSCEQNLNHDAMYWYRQDPGQGLRLIYYSQIVNDFQKGDIAEGYSVSREKKESFPLTVTSAQKNPTAFYLCASRRTGGSHEQFFGPGTRLTVL.

This clonotype was detected a few times. The V and J genes are TRBV11-2 and TRBJ1-1; D is unclear. V dropped 5 bases and J dropped 3 bases, with 10 bases sitting between them. The CDR3 covers 13 residues. Germline CDR1 SGHAT, CDR2 FQNNGV. DNA for the CDR3: TGTGCCAGCAGCGAAACCTGGGACACTGAAGCTTTCTTT. Its protein is CASSETWDTEAFF.

The genes are TRBV7-2 and TRBJ2-1, with D tentatively TRBD1 or TRBD2 (5 bases each). Germline V CDR1 and CDR2: SGHTA, FQGNSA. V was shortened by 1 base and J by 6 bases, with 13 bases between the two germline ends. The CDR3 is made up of 15 amino acids. The CDR3 here is CASSLVGAVLNEQFF. CDR3 nucleotide sequence: TGTGCCAGCAGCTTAGTCGGGGCAGTCCTCAATGAGCAGTTCTTC.